This T cell receptor beta chain came from a study of technical replicates of blood from a few donors. This clone has only a few counts. The method was immunoSEQ multiplex PCR; TCRdb's version includes in-frame clones alone and lacks a portion of them. The sample includes around 80,000 clones, about 91% of them seen just once. The receptor's source is a human donor in good health. Specimen: T cells isolated from PBMCs.

As DNA, the CDR3 is TGTGCCAGCAATAGGGGCTTATTTGGCTACACCTTC. The encoded protein is CASNRGLFGYTF. The V gene is TRBV6-1, the J gene TRBJ1-2; D is perhaps TRBD1 (5 bases). V was clipped by 7 bases and J by 7 bases, with 13 bases between them. The germline V gene encodes CDR1 MNHNS and CDR2 SASEGT. The CDR3 has 12 amino acids.